Listed here are 18 T cell receptor beta chains from one sample, sequenced in a study of CD8 T cells in Susac syndrome. cDNA came from roughly 0.53 to 1 ug RNA primed by random hexamers. One entry per CDR3 protein, called by TCRdb with MiXCR from the immunoSEQ multiplex PCR reads. The table has more than 200,000 distinct CDR3 sequences, roughly 95% seen once. Sample: CD4+ T cells from PBMCs. Receptors originate from a human donor with multiple sclerosis.

The chain carries TRBV12-3 or TRBV12-4 and TRBJ2-1; D unclear. This CDR3 spans 12 amino acids. V gave up 5 bases and J gave up 3 bases, with 5 bases separating them. This chain's CDR3 is CASSQYYNEQFF. The DNA for the CDR3 is TGTGCCAGCAGTCAATACTACAATGAGCAGTTCTTC.

V and J are TRBV7-9 and TRBJ2-7, with 9 bases fitting TRBD1. The V gene's germline CDR1 is SEHNR and CDR2 FQNEAQ (reference sequence). This CDR3 is 16 amino acids long. After removal of 2 bases from V and 2 bases from J, the junction contained 7 bases not matched to a gene. In nucleotides, the CDR3 is TGTGCCAGCAGCTTATCCCCCGGGACAGGGACCTACGAGCAGTACTTC. Amino acid sequence: CASSLSPGTGTYEQYF.

CDR3 coding DNA: TGCAGCGTTGGAGGTTTTAGGAGCGGCTACACCTTC. Translation: CSVGGFRSGYTF. The rearrangement links TRBV29-1 to TRBJ1-2; D is ambiguous. Germline V gene data show CDR1 as SQVTM and CDR2 as ANQGSEA. This CDR3 is 12 amino acids long. V lost 4 bases and J 8 bases, leaving 14 bases between the germline ends.

V is TRBV7-9 and J is TRBJ2-2; TRBD1 agrees at 10 bases. Per the germline V gene, CDR1 is SEHNR and CDR2 is FQNEAQ (reference sequence). V trimming: 5 bases; J trimming: 3 bases; junction bases outside the gene matches: 6. The CDR3 has 16 residues. The chain's CDR3 is CASSPYGQGDTGELFF. CDR3 DNA sequence: TGTGCCAGCAGCCCCTACGGACAGGGGGACACCGGGGAGCTGTTTTTT. Using reference TRBV7-9 and TRBJ2-2 for the parts outside the CDR3, the full variable domain is DTGVSQNPRHKITKRGQNVTFRCDPISEHNRLYWYRQTLGQGPEFLTYFQNEAQLEKSRLLSDRFSAERPKGSFSTLEIQRTEQGDSAMYLCASSPYGQGDTGELFFGEGSRLTVL.

V is TRBV15 and J is TRBJ2-5; tentatively, D is TRBD2 (6 bases). The CDR3 is 16 amino acids. The germline V gene encodes CDR1 LNHNV and CDR2 YYDKDF (reference sequence). The ends were cut back, 1 base at V and 5 bases at J, with 17 bases in the middle. CDR3: CATSRALLPGEETQYF. CDR3 DNA sequence: TGTGCCACCAGCAGAGCCCTTCTTCCGGGGGAGGAGACCCAGTACTTC.

The J gene is TRBJ1-5, the V gene TRBV12-5, with no clear D. Germline V gene lookup returns CDR1 LGHNT and CDR2 FRNRAP. Trimming removed 4 bases at V and 0 bases at J, with 16 bases between. This CDR3 region has 17 residues. Here the CDR3 reads CASGSSAGWDSNQPQHF. In DNA form, the CDR3 reads TGTGCTAGTGGTTCCTCAGCTGGGTGGGATAGCAATCAGCCCCAGCATTTT.

V gene TRBV20-1 combines with J gene TRBJ2-7; 8 positions agree with TRBD2. Germline V gives CDR1 DFQATT, CDR2 SNEGSKA (reference sequence). The length of the CDR3 is 16 residues. V trimming: 3 bases; J trimming: 5 bases; junction bases outside the gene matches: 15. Here the CDR3 reads CSASPLIAGTFHEQYF. The CDR3 DNA reads TGCAGTGCTAGCCCTCTAATAGCGGGGACTTTCCACGAGCAGTACTTC.

This clonotype appeared a single time. J is TRBJ2-5 and V is TRBV20-1; 7 positions match TRBD1. Germline V gene data show CDR1 as DFQATT and CDR2 as SNEGSKA (reference sequence). The J segment lost 9 bases and the V segment lost 4 bases, leaving 11 bases of the junction unmatched. The CDR3 runs to 13 residues. For the CDR3, the DNA is TGCAGTGCTAAAAGGGGACAGCCCCCCGCCCAGTACTTC. Protein sequence: CSAKRGQPPAQYF.

This sequence joins TRBV20-1 and TRBJ2-3, with D possibly matching TRBD2 (5 bases). CDR3 length: 16 amino acids. V shed 0 bases and J shed 3 bases, with 16 bases lying between them. Germline loops: CDR1 DFQATT, CDR2 SNEGSKA (reference sequence). CDR3 residues: CSARDHRLSWTDTQYF. For the CDR3, the DNA is TGCAGTGCTAGAGATCACAGACTATCCTGGACAGATACGCAGTATTTT.

The CDR3 loop reads CASSVQGRDNSPLHF. The CDR3 DNA reads as TGTGCCAGCAGCGTACAGGGGCGCGATAATTCACCCCTCCACTTT. The V call is TRBV9, the J call TRBJ1-6, with D perhaps matching TRBD1 (6 bases). Germline V gene sequence: CDR1 SGDLS, CDR2 YYNGEE. V was clipped by 1 base and J by 5 bases, with 10 bases between them. CDR3 length equals 15 residues.

The chain recombines TRBV7-8 with TRBJ2-6, with 7 bases identical to TRBD1. Germline V gives CDR1 SGHVS, CDR2 FQNEAQ. CDR3 length: 19 amino acids. Unmatched junction bases numbered 11, after V lost 2 bases and J lost 1 base. The CDR3 nucleotides are TGTGCCAGCAGCTTATTCCCACGGGACAGTTCATCTGGGGCCAACGTCCTGACTTTC. This sequence encodes CASSLFPRDSSSGANVLTF.

V and J are TRBV4-1 and TRBJ2-3, with 10 bases identical to TRBD2. The CDR3 loop spans 16 amino acids. The J segment lost 5 bases and the V segment lost 4 bases, leaving 9 bases of the junction unmatched. Germline lookup yields CDR1 MGHRA and CDR2 YSYEKL. This CDR3 is CASSPGLAAPGDTQYF. DNA for the CDR3: TGCGCCAGCAGCCCAGGACTAGCGGCACCAGGAGATACGCAGTATTTT.

The chain combines TRBV7-6 with TRBJ2-5; perhaps D is TRBD1 or TRBD2 (5 bases each). Trimming cost V 7 bases and J 2 bases, with 17 bases left between them. Per germline, CDR1 SGHVS and CDR2 FNYEAQ. This CDR3 has 15 amino acids. CDR3 in DNA: TGTGCCAGCACCGAGGGGATCCTCCCGCAAGAGACCCAGTACTTC. This codes for CASTEGILPQETQYF.

J is TRBJ2-5 and V is TRBV24-1; 9 nucleotides match TRBD1. This CDR3 contains 16 residues. Germline lookup yields CDR1 KGHDR and CDR2 SFDVKD. Losses at the gene ends were 4 bases for V and 7 bases for J; bases not matched to a gene: 12. The CDR3 reads CATSDAIQGAWGTQYF. The CDR3, as DNA: TGTGCCACCAGTGACGCCATACAGGGGGCATGGGGGACCCAGTACTTC.

The chain has TRBV20-1 and TRBJ1-2; 8 bases match TRBD1. With V trimmed by 2 bases and J by 4 bases, 0 bases remained unmatched. The CDR3 totals 12 residues. Germline lookup yields CDR1 DFQATT and CDR2 SNEGSKA (reference sequence). Here the CDR3 reads CSARQGAYGYTF. The CDR3, as DNA: TGCAGTGCTAGACAGGGGGCCTATGGCTACACCTTC.

This rearrangement joins TRBV7-2 to TRBJ2-5; 7 nucleotides line up with TRBD2. The CDR3 spans 15 residues. CDR1 is SGHTA and CDR2 is FQGNSA in the germline V gene. V dropped 1 base and J dropped 4; count of bases not matched to a gene: 6. The CDR3: CASSLGSGGGETQYF. CDR3 in DNA: TGTGCCAGCAGCTTAGGGTCAGGCGGGGGAGAGACCCAGTACTTC.

This chain links TRBV7-3 with TRBJ2-1, with a weak D call TRBD1 (6 bases). Trimming pared 3 bases from V and 9 bases from J, leaving 12 bases between. The CDR3 totals 13 residues. Germline assignment: CDR1 SGHTA and CDR2 FQGTGA. The DNA of the CDR3 is TGTGCCAGCAGCTTTTCCCCCAGGGGTGAGCAGTTCTTC. Translation gives CASSFSPRGEQFF.

The chain links TRBV20-1 to TRBJ2-3; D is perhaps TRBD1 or TRBD2 (7 bases each). The CDR3 is 15 residues long. Trimming removed 0 bases from V and 2 bases from J, with 12 bases in between. CDR1 and CDR2 (germline): DFQATT, SNEGSKA (reference sequence). CDR3 protein: CSARDGRGPTDTQYF. Here the CDR3 DNA reads TGCAGTGCTAGAGATGGGAGGGGGCCCACAGATACGCAGTATTTT.